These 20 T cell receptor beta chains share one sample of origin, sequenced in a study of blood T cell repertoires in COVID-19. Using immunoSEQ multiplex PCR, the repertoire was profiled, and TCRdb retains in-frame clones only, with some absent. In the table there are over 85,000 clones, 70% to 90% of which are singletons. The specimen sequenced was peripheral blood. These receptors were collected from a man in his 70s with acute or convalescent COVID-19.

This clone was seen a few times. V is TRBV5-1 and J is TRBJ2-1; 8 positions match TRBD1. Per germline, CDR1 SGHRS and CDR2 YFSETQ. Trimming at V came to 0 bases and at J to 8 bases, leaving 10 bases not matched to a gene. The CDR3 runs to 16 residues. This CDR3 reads CASSLVLGRGQHEQFF. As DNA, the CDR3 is TGCGCCAGCAGCTTGGTTTTAGGCAGGGGGCAACATGAGCAGTTCTTC.

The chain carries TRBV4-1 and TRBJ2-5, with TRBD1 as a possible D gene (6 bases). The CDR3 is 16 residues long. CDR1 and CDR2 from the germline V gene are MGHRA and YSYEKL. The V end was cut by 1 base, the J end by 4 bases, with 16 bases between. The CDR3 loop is CASSQGGTKERETQYF. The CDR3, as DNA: TGCGCCAGCAGCCAAGGGGGGACAAAGGAGAGAGAGACCCAGTACTTC.

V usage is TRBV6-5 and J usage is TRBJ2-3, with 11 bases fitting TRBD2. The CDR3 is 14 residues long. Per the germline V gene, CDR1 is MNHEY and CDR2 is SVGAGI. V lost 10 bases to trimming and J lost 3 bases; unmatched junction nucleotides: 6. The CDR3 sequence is CANQLAGATDTQYF. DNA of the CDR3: TGTGCCAACCAACTAGCGGGGGCTACAGATACGCAGTATTTT.

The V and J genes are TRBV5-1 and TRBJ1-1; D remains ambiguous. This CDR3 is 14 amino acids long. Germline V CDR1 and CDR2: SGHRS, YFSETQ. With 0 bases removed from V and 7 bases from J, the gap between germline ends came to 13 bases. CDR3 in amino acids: CASSLVGNEGEAFF. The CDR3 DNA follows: TGCGCCAGCAGCTTGGTGGGGAACGAGGGTGAAGCTTTCTTT. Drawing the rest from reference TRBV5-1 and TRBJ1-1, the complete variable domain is KAGVTQTPRYLIKTRGQQVTLSCSPISGHRSVSWYQQTPGQGLQFLFEYFSETQRNKGNFPGRFSGRQFSNSRSEMNVSTLELGDSALYLCASSLVGNEGEAFFGQGTRLTVV.

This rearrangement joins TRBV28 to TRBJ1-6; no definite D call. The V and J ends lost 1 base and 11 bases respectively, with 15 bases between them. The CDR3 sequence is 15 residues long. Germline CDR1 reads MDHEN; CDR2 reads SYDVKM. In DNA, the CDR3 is TGTGCCAGCAGTTTATCCGGCGGTACTTGGACACCCCTCCACTTT. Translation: CASSLSGGTWTPLHF.

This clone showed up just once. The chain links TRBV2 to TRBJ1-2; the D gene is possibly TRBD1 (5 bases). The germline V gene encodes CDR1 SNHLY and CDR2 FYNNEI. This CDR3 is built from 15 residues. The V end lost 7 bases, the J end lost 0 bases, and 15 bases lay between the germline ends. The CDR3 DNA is TGTGCCAGCAACCTCAGACAGCTAGCTAACTATGGCTACACCTTC. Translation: CASNLRQLANYGYTF.

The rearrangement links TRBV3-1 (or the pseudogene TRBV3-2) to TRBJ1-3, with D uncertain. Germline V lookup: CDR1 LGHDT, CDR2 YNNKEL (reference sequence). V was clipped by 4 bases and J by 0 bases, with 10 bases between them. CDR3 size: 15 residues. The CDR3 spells CASSPRGISGNTIYF. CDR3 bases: TGTGCCAGCAGCCCGCGGGGTATCTCTGGAAACACCATATATTTT.

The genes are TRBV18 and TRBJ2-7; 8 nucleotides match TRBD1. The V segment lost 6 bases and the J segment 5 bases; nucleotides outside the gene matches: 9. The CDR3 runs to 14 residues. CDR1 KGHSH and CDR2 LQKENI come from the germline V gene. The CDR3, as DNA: TGTGCCAGCTCCCCCGGACAGGGTCCCCACGAGCAGTACTTC. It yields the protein CASSPGQGPHEQYF.

Written as DNA, the CDR3 is TGTGCCAGCAGCCCCTGGGCCGGGGGTAACTATGGCTACACCTTC. Amino acids: CASSPWAGGNYGYTF. The chain uses TRBV9 and TRBJ1-2; possibly TRBD1 for D (5 bases). V gave up 4 bases and J gave up 1 base, with 14 bases separating them. Germline V gives CDR1 SGDLS, CDR2 YYNGEE. The CDR3 totals 15 residues.

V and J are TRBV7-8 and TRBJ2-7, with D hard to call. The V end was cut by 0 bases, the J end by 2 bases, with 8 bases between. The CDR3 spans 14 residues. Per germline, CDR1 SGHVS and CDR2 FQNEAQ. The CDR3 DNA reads TGTGCCAGCAGCTTAGCTCAGGCCACCTACGAGCAGTACTTC. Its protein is CASSLAQATYEQYF.

This CDR3 is CASSPPGQGAETQYF. The CDR3 nucleotides read TGTGCCAGCTCACCACCGGGACAGGGTGCCGAGACCCAGTACTTC. The chain recombines TRBV18 with TRBJ2-5; 9 positions match TRBD1. Germline V gene data show CDR1 as KGHSH and CDR2 as LQKENI. The CDR3 runs 15 residues. V shed 0 bases, J shed 5 bases, and the junction held 4 bases outside the gene matches.

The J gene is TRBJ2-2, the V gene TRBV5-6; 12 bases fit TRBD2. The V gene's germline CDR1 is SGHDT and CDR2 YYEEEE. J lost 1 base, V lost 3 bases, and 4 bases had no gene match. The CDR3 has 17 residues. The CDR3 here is CASSSVLAGGNTGELFF. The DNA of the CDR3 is TGTGCCAGCAGCTCTGTACTAGCGGGGGGGAACACCGGGGAGCTGTTTTTT.

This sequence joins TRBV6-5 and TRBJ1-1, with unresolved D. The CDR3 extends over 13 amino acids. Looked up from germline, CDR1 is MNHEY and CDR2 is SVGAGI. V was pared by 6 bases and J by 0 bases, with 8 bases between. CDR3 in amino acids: CASSPDMNTEAFF. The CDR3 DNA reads TGTGCCAGCAGCCCAGACATGAACACTGAAGCTTTCTTT.

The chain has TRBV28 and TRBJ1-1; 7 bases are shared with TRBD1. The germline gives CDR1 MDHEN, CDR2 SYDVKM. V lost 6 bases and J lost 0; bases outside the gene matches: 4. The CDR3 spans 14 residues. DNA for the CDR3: TGTGCCAGCAGAGTGGGACAGCTGAACACTGAAGCTTTCTTT. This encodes CASRVGQLNTEAFF.

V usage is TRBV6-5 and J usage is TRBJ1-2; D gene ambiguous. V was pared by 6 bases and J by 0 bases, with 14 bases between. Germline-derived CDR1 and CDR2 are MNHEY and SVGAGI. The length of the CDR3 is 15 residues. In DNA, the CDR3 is TGTGCCAGCAGGCCCAGGACGGGAGCTAACTATGGCTACACCTTC. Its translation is CASRPRTGANYGYTF.

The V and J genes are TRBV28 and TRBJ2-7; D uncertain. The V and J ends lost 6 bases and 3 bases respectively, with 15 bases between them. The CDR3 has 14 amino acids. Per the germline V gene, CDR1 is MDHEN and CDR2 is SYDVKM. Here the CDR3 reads CASRSFGSYYEQYF. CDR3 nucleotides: TGTGCCAGCAGGTCTTTCGGGTCCTACTACGAGCAGTACTTC. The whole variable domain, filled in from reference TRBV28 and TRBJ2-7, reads DVKVTQSSRYLVKRTGEKVFLECVQDMDHENMFWYRQDPGLGLRLIYFSYDVKMKEKGDIPEGYSVSREKKERFSLILESASTNQTSMYLCASRSFGSYYEQYFGPGTRLTVT.

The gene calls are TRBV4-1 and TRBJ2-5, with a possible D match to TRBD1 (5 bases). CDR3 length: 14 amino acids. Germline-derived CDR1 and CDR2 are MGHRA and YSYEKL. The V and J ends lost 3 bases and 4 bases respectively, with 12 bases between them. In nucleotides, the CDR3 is TGCGCCAGCAGCCACAGGGTGTTGGGAGAGACCCAGTACTTC. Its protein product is CASSHRVLGETQYF.

The CDR3 loop is CASSALGRVEAFF. In DNA, the CDR3 is TGTGCCAGCAGCGCCTTGGGGAGGGTTGAAGCTTTCTTT. The J gene is TRBJ1-1, the V gene TRBV11-2; no reliable D call. Trimming pared 5 bases from V and 7 bases from J, leaving 14 bases between. Germline V gene data show CDR1 as SGHAT and CDR2 as FQNNGV. The CDR3 loop spans 13 amino acids.

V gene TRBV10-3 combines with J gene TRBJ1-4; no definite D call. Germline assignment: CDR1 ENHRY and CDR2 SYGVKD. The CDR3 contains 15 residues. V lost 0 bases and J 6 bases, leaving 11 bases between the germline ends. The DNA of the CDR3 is TGTGCCATCAGTGAGTCGGCAGGCGTGCATGAAAAACTGTTTTTT. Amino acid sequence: CAISESAGVHEKLFF.

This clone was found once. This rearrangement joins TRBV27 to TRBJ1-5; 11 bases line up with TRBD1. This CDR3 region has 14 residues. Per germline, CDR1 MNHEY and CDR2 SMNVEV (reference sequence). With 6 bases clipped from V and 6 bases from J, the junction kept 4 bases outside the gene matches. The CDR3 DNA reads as TGTGCCAGCAGGGCCGGGACAGGGGGTCAGCCCCAGCATTTT. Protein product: CASRAGTGGQPQHF.